This section outlines one T cell receptor (beta chain) sequence together with its context. The CDR3 has 13 amino acids. Per the germline V gene, CDR1 is MNHNY and CDR2 is SVGAGI (reference sequence). V was cut by 2 bases and J by 4 bases, with 9 bases left in between. This sample stems from a study of shared clonotypes between healthy human individuals. Study-wide background: Per-donor plates numbered three CD4 naive, three CD4 memory, two CD8 naive and one CD8 memory.

The assay was immunoSEQ multiplex PCR, and TCRdb's table has in-frame clones only and misses some. In the table there are roughly 2,500,000 clones, roughly 93% of which are singletons. This clonotype was sampled from a man between 18 and 29 years old in good health. Some clones in this sample may be carry-over from other donors' samples. The V gene is TRBV6-6, the J gene TRBJ2-7, with D perhaps matching TRBD2 (5 bases). The sequencing input was naive CD4+ T cells from PBMCs. Subset reported: CD45RA+ positively selected. The CDR3 DNA sequence: TGTGCCAGCAGTTACACGACGGGGTACGAGCAGTACTTC. This translates into CASSYTTGYEQYF.